This TCR beta chain was sequenced during a study of Ad26.COV2.S vaccination and SARS-CoV-2 variants. Study-wide results and caveats: There was reportedly substantial breadth in spike-specific CD8+ and CD4+ T cell responses after vaccination. The analyses of TCR breadth and depth may have understated the size of total T cell responses.

This CDR3 spans 14 amino acids. Trimming cost V 2 bases and J 5 bases, with 13 bases left between them. Germline loops: CDR1 SGHRS, CDR2 YFSETQ. Noted treatment: over 15 received Ad26.COV2.S at low or high dose, single or two shots; 5 received placebo; per-sample allocation not given. Day 63 after the first vaccine or placebo injection was the time point for sampling. Adults aged 18-55 years in Boston included the donor. This vaccine is an Ad26 vector that expresses the Wuhan-strain SARS-CoV-2 spike. The table came from immunoSEQ multiplex PCR; TCRdb's copy has only in-frame clones and leaves some out. Among some 300,000 clones listed, more than 70% were seen once. Comment on this clone: Antigen specificity is unknown.

The source material was peripheral blood, sampled in a trial of Ad26.COV2.S vaccine versus placebo. The genes are TRBV5-1 and TRBJ2-5; D gene uncertain. This clonotype originated in a person aged 18-60 years who received the Ad26.COV2.S COVID-19 vaccine or a placebo. This CDR3 is CASSLGVVAETQYF. CDR3 nucleotides: TGCGCCAGCAGCTTAGGAGTAGTGGCGGAGACCCAGTACTTC.